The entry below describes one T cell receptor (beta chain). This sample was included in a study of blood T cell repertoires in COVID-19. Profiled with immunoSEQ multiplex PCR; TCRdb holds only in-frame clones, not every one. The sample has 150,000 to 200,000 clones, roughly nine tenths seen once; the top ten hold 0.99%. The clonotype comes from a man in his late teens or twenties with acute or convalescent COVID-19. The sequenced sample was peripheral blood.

The CDR3 here is CASSAAPGRSPLHF. As DNA, the CDR3 is TGTGCCAGCAGTGCAGCGCCGGGGAGATCACCCCTCCACTTT. This sequence joins TRBV25-1 and TRBJ1-6; D unclear. The germline CDR1 and CDR2 sequences are MGHDK and SYGVNS. The V gene lost 4 bases and the J gene lost 10 bases, with 14 bases spanning the gap. The CDR3 is 14 amino acids.